One and the same sample provided the 13 T cell receptor beta chains below, sequenced in a study of T cells in Graves' hyperthyroidism and ophthalmopathy. Using RNA transcripts as the source, TCR beta CDR3 regions were amplified. The study used the HTBI primer set for a first-round RT-PCR of the TCR CDR3. TCRdb recomputed calls from the multiplex PCR reads with MiXCR, one row per CDR3 protein. The sample has a few hundred thousand distinct CDR3 sequences; less than 20% are singletons. Source material: blood. The receptors originated from a woman younger than 30 with Graves' hyperthyroidism.

The chain is built from TRBV6-1 and TRBJ1-3; tentative D call: TRBD1 (6 bases). Germline V lookup: CDR1 MNHNS, CDR2 SASEGT. This CDR3 spans 13 amino acids. The V gene lost 6 bases and the J gene lost 9 bases, with 15 bases spanning the gap. The CDR3 region is CASSGQHAGTIYF. CDR3 sequence (DNA): TGTGCCAGCAGCGGACAGCACGCGGGCACCATATATTTT.

On this clonotype itself: An end of the junction differs from the germline gene, which may be a read error. The chain has TRBV5-1 and TRBJ1-2; a possible D gene is TRBD1 (6 bases). The CDR3 sequence is 17 residues long. Germline loops: CDR1 SGHRS, CDR2 YFSETQ. CDR3 amino acids: CASSLSGGTPTKYGYTF. The CDR3 DNA follows: TGCGCCAGCAGCTTGAGTGGCGGGACACCAACTAAGTATGGCTACACCTTC.

This clonotype was picked up a small number of times. This rearrangement joins TRBV5-5 to TRBJ2-7; D possibly matches TRBD1 or TRBD2 (5 bases each). V was shortened by 1 base and J by 5 bases, with 19 bases between the two germline ends. The CDR3 runs to 16 residues. The V gene's germline CDR1 is SGHKS and CDR2 YYEKEE (reference sequence). The CDR3 reads CASSLRGLRAEDEQYF. The CDR3 nucleotides read TGTGCCAGCAGCTTGAGGGGTCTTCGTGCGGAGGACGAGCAGTACTTC.

The rearrangement joins TRBV4-3 to TRBJ2-1, with D possibly matching TRBD1 (5 bases). Trimming took 0 bases from V and 10 from J, leaving 16 bases between them. CDR3 length: 15 amino acids. Germline V gene data show CDR1 as LGHNA and CDR2 as YSLEER. The CDR3 protein is CASSQDSPRVSEQFF. The CDR3 nucleotides are TGCGCCAGCAGCCAAGATTCACCCAGGGTAAGCGAGCAGTTCTTC.

This clonotype occurred many times. Here the CDR3 reads CASSFVSLAPSEQYF. CDR3 coding DNA: TGTGCCAGCAGTTTCGTCTCCTTAGCCCCCTCCGAGCAGTACTTC. The V gene is TRBV6-1, the J gene TRBJ2-7, with no clear D. From germline, CDR1 is MNHNS and CDR2 SASEGT. With 5 bases removed from V and 6 bases from J, the gap between germline ends came to 20 bases. The CDR3 runs to 15 residues.

The V call is TRBV3-1, the J call TRBJ1-2; 9 bases match TRBD1. Germline lookup yields CDR1 LGHDT and CDR2 YNNKEL (reference sequence). V was clipped by 5 bases and J by 6 bases; unmatched bases: 4. The CDR3 is made up of 13 amino acids. Here the CDR3 reads CASSGTGTDGYTF. Here the CDR3 DNA reads TGTGCCAGCAGCGGGACAGGGACCGATGGCTACACCTTC.

This clonotype has at least ten counts. The gene calls are TRBV28 and TRBJ2-6, with D unresolved. The CDR3 runs to 14 residues. Trimming left V 6 bases short and J 4 bases short, with 10 bases between. Germline CDR1 reads MDHEN; CDR2 reads SYDVKM. The DNA of the CDR3 is TGTGCCAGCAGCCTCAGGTTCGGGGCCAACGTCCTGACTTTC. Encoded protein: CASSLRFGANVLTF.

CDR3 in amino acids: CASSLMPYNEQFF. The CDR3 region has the DNA TGTGCCAGCAGCTTAATGCCCTACAATGAGCAGTTCTTC. The V and J genes are TRBV3-1 and TRBJ2-1; D is unclear. Germline V gene lookup returns CDR1 LGHDT and CDR2 YNNKEL (reference sequence). The ends were cut back, 5 bases at V and 2 bases at J, with 7 bases in the middle. CDR3 size: 13 residues.

The gene calls are TRBV5-5 and TRBJ2-7; 10 nucleotides agree with TRBD2. Trimming at V came to 4 bases and at J to 2 bases, leaving 12 bases not matched to a gene. This CDR3 contains 17 residues. In germline, CDR1 is SGHKS, CDR2 YYEKEE (reference sequence). CDR3 DNA: TGTGCCAGCAGCCCCCGCCGGACTAGCGGATTTGCCTACGAGCAGTACTTC. It translates to CASSPRRTSGFAYEQYF.

Turning to this clonotype: Just one base apart from a much larger clone, this may be a read error. The chain couples TRBV24-1 to TRBJ1-2; D is uncertain. CDR1 and CDR2 from the germline V gene are KGHDR and SFDVKD. The CDR3 extends over 13 amino acids. The CDR3 loop is CATSDSIGYGHTF. The CDR3 nucleotides are TGTGCCACCAGTGACAGTATTGGCTATGGCCACACCTTC.

This sequence joins TRBV28 and TRBJ1-5; 9 bases agree with TRBD1. The CDR3 runs 16 residues. V trimming: 8 bases; J trimming: 5 bases; junction bases outside the gene matches: 13. The germline V gene encodes CDR1 MDHEN and CDR2 SYDVKM. The CDR3 loop is CASQSGTGFEDQPQHF. CDR3 bases: TGTGCCAGCCAATCCGGGACAGGGTTCGAGGATCAGCCCCAGCATTTT.

At least ten counts were recorded for this clonotype. The chain carries TRBV15 and TRBJ2-3; D unresolved. The CDR3 length is 14 residues. CDR1 and CDR2 (germline): LNHNV, YYDKDF (reference sequence). V gave up 0 bases and J gave up 5 bases, with 9 bases separating them. The CDR3 nucleotides are TGTGCCACCAGCAGAGATCAGGTGGGAGATACGCAGTATTTT. Translating it yields CATSRDQVGDTQYF.

This clonotype appeared a few times. The V gene is TRBV29-1, the J gene TRBJ2-3, with a weak D call TRBD1 (5 bases). CDR1 SQVTM and CDR2 ANQGSEA come from the germline V gene. The CDR3 is 11 residues long. The CDR3 nucleotides are TGCAGGATACAGGCCACAGATACGCAGTATTTT. Its protein is CRIQATDTQYF.